This TCR beta chain came from a study of a mutant IDH1 vaccine in newly diagnosed glioma. Study overall: Either 4-6 weeks after radiotherapy alone or alongside temozolomide, vaccination was begun. Previous care, which was radiotherapy, temozolomide, or both, most often involved both. Study results and limitations: A vaccine-induced immune response developed in roughly 93% of the patients.

About this clone itself: Its antigen remains unidentified.

Only in-frame clones appear in the TCRdb table, and some are missing; sequencing was by immunoSEQ multiplex PCR. The table lists tens of thousands of clones, 80% to 90% of them singletons, with around 1.5% in the top ten. Time point noted: week 35, safety follow-up. One vaccine dose held 300 ug of mutant IDH1 20-mer peptide and came with topical imiquimod. Sample: PBMCs, taken from a glioma patient whose treatment included an IDH1 peptide vaccine. The TCR sequence derives from a man aged 40-49 years with glioma.

CDR3 amino acids: CASSPSRGLNEQFF. The CDR3 coding sequence is TGTGCCAGCAGCCCATCGCGGGGGCTGAATGAGCAGTTCTTC. The rearrangement joins TRBV11-3 to TRBJ2-1, with D perhaps matching TRBD2 (7 bases). The V end lost 5 bases, the J end lost 7 bases, and 15 bases lay between the germline ends. The CDR3 length is 14 residues. Germline lookup yields CDR1 SGHNT and CDR2 YENEEA.